This T cell receptor beta chain derives from a study of radiotherapy plus CTLA-4 blockade in lung cancer. Overall study context: Objective responses were seen in 15% to 20% of patients, disease control in more than 30%. General study points: Tumor-derived TCR clones expanded in blood after radiotherapy plus ipilimumab.

Focal radiation with ipilimumab CTLA-4 blockade was given to patients with chemo-refractory metastatic non-small-cell lung cancer. Sequencing was performed with immunoSEQ multiplex PCR; in TCRdb, only in-frame clones are kept and a portion is missing. Among about 84,000 clones, 72% were seen once, and the ten largest hold around an eighth. Regarding this clone: Antigen specificity is unknown.

Germline loops: CDR1 SGHKS, CDR2 YYEKEE (reference sequence). The CDR3 contains 18 residues. V lost 8 bases to trimming and J lost 0 bases; unmatched junction nucleotides: 13. J is TRBJ2-3 and V is TRBV5-5, with 12 bases aligning to TRBD2. The material sequenced was peripheral blood, taken from a patient treated with radiotherapy plus ipilimumab. The clonotype was recovered from a human donor with non-small cell lung cancer that progressed on radiotherapy plus ipilimumab. The CDR3, as DNA: TGTGCCAGTGGGACTAGCGGGCCGACCCCGTCTAGCACAGATACGCAGTATTTT. Its translation: CASGTSGPTPSSTDTQYF.